These 24 T cell receptor beta chains were sequenced from one sample in a study of tumor and adjacent non-tumor tissue in lung cancer. RNA was extracted from bulk tissue without any cell sorting. The library came from three nested PCR rounds adapted from ARM-PCR protocols. TCRdb called the multiplex PCR reads again in MiXCR, with one record for every CDR3 protein. The sample has around 120,000 distinct CDR3 sequences, 55% to 75% seen once; the top ten hold more than 10%. Material for sequencing was lung tumor tissue. The receptors originated from a man aged 25-45 years with non-small cell lung cancer.

Of note for this clonotype: This may be a read error: a much more frequent sequence differs by one nucleotide. The genes are TRBV6-5 and TRBJ1-2, with D hard to call. The CDR3 extends over 14 amino acids. Trimming pared 6 bases from V and 4 bases from J, leaving 15 bases between. The germline CDR1 and CDR2 sequences are MNHEY and SVGAGI. CDR3 sequence: CASRTNTASYGYTF. The CDR3 DNA sequence: TGTGCCAGCAGGACAAATACAGCTAGCTATGGCTACACCTTC.

As to this clonotype: A read error is possible here, since a much larger clone lies one base away. The chain combines TRBV5-4 with TRBJ1-1, with D tentatively TRBD1 (5 bases). The CDR3 is made up of 13 amino acids. The germline V gene encodes CDR1 SGHNT and CDR2 YYREEE (reference sequence). CDR3 amino acids: CASGLEGITEAFF. The CDR3 DNA reads TGTGCCAGCGGCTTGGAGGGGATAACTGAAGCTTTCTTT. Full variable domain (rest looked up from reference TRBV5-4 and TRBJ1-1): ETGVTQSPTHLIKTRGQQVTLRCSSQSGHNTVSWYQQALGQGPQFIFQYYREEENGRGNFPPRFSGLQFPNYSSELNVNALELDDSALYLCASGLEGITEAFFGQGTRLTVV.

About this clonotype: The junction differs from germline at one of its ends, possibly a read error. CDR3 residues: CASSHGQGGNTETFF. In nucleotides, the CDR3 is TGTGCCAGCAGCCACGGACAGGGTGGGAACACTGAAACTTTCTTT. The rearrangement uses TRBV11-1 and TRBJ1-1, with 8 nucleotides matching TRBD1. The germline gives CDR1 SGHAT, CDR2 FQDESV (reference sequence). CDR3 length: 15 residues.

This clonotype is a singleton in its sample. At one end, the junction sequence differs from germline, possibly due to a read error. The rearrangement uses TRBV20-1 and TRBJ2-3; 10 nucleotides agree with TRBD2. CDR1 and CDR2 from the germline V gene are DFQATT and SNEGSKA (reference sequence). CDR3 size: 18 residues. The CDR3 nucleotides read TGCAGTGTTAGAATGGGTAGCGGGGGGTGGATAAGCACAGATACGCAGTATTTT. It codes for CSVRMGSGGWISTDTQYF.

Concerning this clonotype itself: At one end the junction does not follow the germline gene, possibly because of a read error. The chain recombines TRBV6-5 with TRBJ2-1; D not certain. Germline V gene lookup returns CDR1 MNHEY and CDR2 SVGAGI. The CDR3 has 13 amino acids. CDR3 bases: TGTGCCAGCAGTCGAAGGCCCTACAATGAGCAGCTCTTC. It specifies CASSRRPYNEQLF.

Ten or more counts support this clonotype. This rearrangement joins TRBV29-1 to TRBJ2-1; D call uncertain. Germline V lookup: CDR1 SQVTM, CDR2 ANQGSEA. The length of the CDR3 is 11 residues. V lost 5 bases and J 4 bases, leaving 6 bases between the germline ends. CDR3 nucleotides: TGCAGCGTTAAACCGTACAATGAGCAGTTCTTC. Its translation is CSVKPYNEQFF.

This clonotype was counted a single time. The rearrangement joins TRBV29-1 to TRBJ2-7; D possibly corresponds to TRBD2 (6 bases). Looked up from germline, CDR1 is SQVTM and CDR2 is ANQGSEA. Trimming removed 8 bases from V and 13 bases from J, with 27 bases in between. The CDR3 covers 13 residues. The CDR3: CSPGGIGGYERYF. The CDR3 DNA follows: TGCAGCCCCGGGGGTATCGGGGGATACGAGCGATACTTC.

A word on this clonotype: At one boundary the junction diverges from the germline segment, which might be a read error. The rearrangement links TRBV5-6 to TRBJ2-1; D perhaps matches TRBD1 (5 bases). CDR3 length equals 13 residues. Germline V CDR1 and CDR2: SGHDT, YYEEEE. CDR3 nucleotides: TGTGCCTGCAGCGTGGGATGGGGCGCGGAGCAGTTCTTC. Translation gives CACSVGWGAEQFF. The whole variable domain, remainder taken from reference TRBV5-6 and TRBJ2-1, is DAGVTQSPTHLIKTRGQQVTLRCSPKSGHDTVSWYQQALGQGPQFIFQYYEEEERQRGNFPDRFSGHQFPNYSSELNVNALLLGDSALYLCACSVGWGAEQFFGPGTRLTVL.

The chain combines TRBV11-2 with TRBJ2-1; perhaps D is TRBD1 or TRBD2 (5 bases each). Trimming pared 1 base from V and 10 bases from J, leaving 20 bases between. CDR3 size: 16 residues. Germline V lookup: CDR1 SGHAT, CDR2 FQNNGV. The CDR3 nucleotides are TGTGCCAGCAGCTTAGGAGGGGACCTCTCCTGCAACGAGCAGTTCTTC. Residues: CASSLGGDLSCNEQFF.

In the case of this clonotype: Sequence at one end of the junction differs from germline and may be a read error. This chain joins TRBV6-1 and TRBJ1-1; D not resolved. The CDR3 has 13 residues. CDR1 is MNHNS and CDR2 is SASEGT in the germline V gene. The CDR3 sequence is CASSRTAITKAFF. DNA of the CDR3: TGTGCCAGCAGTCGGACCGCGATCACTAAAGCTTTCTTT.

This clonotype was found once. Because it lacks the conserved phenylalanine or tryptophan at the end, this CDR3 is likely a read error. The chain couples TRBV6-5 to TRBJ1-6; D gene unclear. Germline V gives CDR1 MNHEY, CDR2 SVGAGI. V shed 4 bases and J shed 7 bases, with 11 bases lying between them. The CDR3 has 14 residues. The CDR3 nucleotides are TGTGCCAGCAGTTGCGGGGTTCGGAATTCACCCCTCCACTCT. Amino acid sequence: CASSCGVRNSPLHS.

Regarding this clonotype: Because it lacks the conserved phenylalanine or tryptophan at the end, this CDR3 is likely a read error. The J gene is TRBJ2-7, the V gene TRBV20-1; unclear D gene. Germline loops: CDR1 DFQATT, CDR2 SNEGSKA (reference sequence). Deletions cut 3 bases from V and 5 bases from J, with 8 bases between. This CDR3 comprises 11 residues. The CDR3 here is CSASAVHEQYI. Written as DNA, the CDR3 is TGCAGTGCTAGTGCGGTGCACGAGCAGTACATC.

About this clonotype: A read error may be the cause here, since a much bigger clone is one base away. The V call is TRBV10-3, the J call TRBJ2-2; 12 nucleotides match TRBD2. CDR1 ENHRY and CDR2 SYGVKD come from the germline V gene. V lost 6 bases and J lost 5; bases outside the gene matches: 4. The CDR3 has 15 amino acids. The CDR3 DNA sequence: TGTGCCATCAGAAGACTAGCGGGGGATACCGGGGAGCTGTTTTTT. Encoded protein: CAIRRLAGDTGELFF.

A word on this clonotype: The junction differs from germline at one of its ends, possibly a read error. The J gene is TRBJ2-5, the V gene TRBV7-3; 9 positions match TRBD2. The CDR3 sequence is 14 residues long. Germline CDR1 SGHTA, CDR2 FQGTGA. The CDR3: CTSSLTSGGETQYF. The CDR3 bases are TGTACCAGCAGCCTGACTAGCGGCGGGGAGACCCAGTACTTC.

Only a few counts were recorded for this clonotype. J is TRBJ2-1 and V is TRBV11-2; 7 bases are a match to TRBD1. The CDR3 has 17 amino acids. Germline lookup yields CDR1 SGHAT and CDR2 FQNNGV. CDR3 protein: CTTSFEGVGDSNNEQFF. The CDR3 DNA is TGTACCACCAGCTTTGAGGGAGTAGGGGACAGCAACAATGAGCAGTTCTTC.

This clonotype showed up just a few times. At one end, the junction sequence differs from germline, possibly due to a read error. The chain carries TRBV7-9 and TRBJ2-3; 7 bases fit TRBD1. Per the germline V gene, CDR1 is SEHNR and CDR2 is FQNEAQ (reference sequence). The CDR3 is 15 amino acids. This chain's CDR3 is CASSYRDRATDTQYF. CDR3 sequence (DNA): TGTGCTAGCAGCTACCGGGACAGAGCCACAGATACGCAGTATTTT.

The gene calls are TRBV6-1 and TRBJ2-2; a possible D gene is TRBD2 (6 bases). CDR1 is MNHNS and CDR2 is SASEGT in the germline V gene. V lost 7 bases, J lost 12 bases, and 24 bases lay in between. The CDR3 is made up of 15 amino acids. Here the CDR3 reads CASNGIGTYGPQLFF. CDR3 bases: TGTGCCAGCAATGGCATCGGGACTTACGGCCCTCAGCTGTTTTTT.

The CDR3 nucleotides are TGTACTAGCAGCCTTAATAATGAAGCTTTCTTT. It codes for CTSSLNNEAFF. This chain uses TRBV7-8 with TRBJ1-1; D not resolved. CDR3 length: 11 residues. The germline V gene encodes CDR1 SGHVS and CDR2 FQNEAQ.

In the case of this clonotype: The junction and the germline gene differ at one end; a read error may be behind it. The gene calls are TRBV6-5 and TRBJ2-2, with 15 nucleotides matching TRBD2. CDR1 and CDR2 from the germline V gene are MNHEY and SVGAGI. This CDR3 is built from 16 residues. This chain's CDR3 is CTSSPWTSGGAGELFF. The CDR3, as DNA: TGTACCAGCAGTCCCTGGACTAGCGGGGGGGCCGGGGAGCTGTTTTTT.

A word on this clonotype: The junction and the germline gene differ at one end; a read error may be behind it. The genes are TRBV5-1 and TRBJ2-7, with a weak D call TRBD2 (5 bases). The CDR3 contains 14 residues. Germline V CDR1 and CDR2: SGHRS, YFSETQ. CDR3 DNA sequence: TGCGCCAGCAGCTTGGTACCGCTAGCTTACGAGCAATACTTC. It yields the protein CASSLVPLAYEQYF.

This clonotype was found many times. This rearrangement joins TRBV6-5 to TRBJ2-3; TRBD2 matches at 7 bases. Germline V gene sequence: CDR1 MNHEY, CDR2 SVGAGI. This CDR3 contains 15 residues. Trimming removed 5 bases from V and 6 bases from J; junction bases left unmatched: 11. The CDR3 DNA follows: TGTGCCAGCAGTACCCGGAGGGCGGGGGACGATACGCAGTATTTT. It encodes CASSTRRAGDDTQYF.

As to this clonotype: The junction differs from germline at one of its ends, possibly a read error. The chain has TRBV5-6 and TRBJ2-7; D call uncertain. From germline, CDR1 is SGHDT and CDR2 YYEEEE. The length of the CDR3 is 13 residues. CDR3 nucleotide sequence: TGTGCCAGCAGCTTTGCAGGCCCCTACGGGCAGTACTTC. Translating gives CASSFAGPYGQYF.

Ten or more counts support this clonotype. CDR3 DNA: TGTGCCACCCGGAGGAGCCAAGAGACCCAGTACTTC. Protein product: CATRRSQETQYF. This chain connects TRBV10-3 to TRBJ2-5; TRBD2 might be the D (5 bases). The CDR3 contains 12 residues. Trimming removed 10 bases at V and 1 base at J, with 10 bases between. Germline V gene lookup returns CDR1 ENHRY and CDR2 SYGVKD.

This clonotype was seen repeatedly, ten times or more. The chain couples TRBV12-3 or TRBV12-4 to TRBJ2-3; D is ambiguous. The CDR3 is 15 amino acids. The V end was cut by 3 bases, the J end by 0 bases, with 10 bases between. CDR3: CASSFHTSSTDTQYF. The CDR3 nucleotides read TGTGCCAGCAGTTTTCACACGTCTAGCACAGATACGCAGTATTTT.